This TCR beta chain came from a study of immune evolution from preneoplasia to lung adenocarcinoma. This CDR3 is 14 amino acids long. Between the trimmed V and J ends, which lost 3 bases and 3 bases, there was a span of 8 bases. In germline, CDR1 is KGHSH, CDR2 LQKENI. Whole-study results and caveats: Normal lung had highest clonality; later lesions appeared denser, more diverse. From normal lung to invasive adenocarcinoma, top clone frequencies appeared to decrease.

Patients had resection in Japan or China between the mid-2010s and the late 2010s. H&E slides confirmed each diagnosis, reviewed by two pathologists independently. A note on this clone: Its antigen is currently unknown.

The repertoire was sequenced with immunoSEQ multiplex PCR; TCRdb's copy has only in-frame clones and lacks some. The sample lists 9,000 to 13,000 clones; 65% to 80% were seen once. The V gene is TRBV18, the J gene TRBJ1-4; maybe TRBD1 (5 bases). This TCR came from a person in their sixties with lung adenocarcinoma. Some clones in this sample may be carry-over from other donors' samples. The material sequenced was FFPE normal lung tissue adjacent to the tumor. The DNA of the CDR3 is TGTGCCAGCTCACCTCAGGGCCCTAATGAAAAACTGTTTTTT. This translates into CASSPQGPNEKLFF.